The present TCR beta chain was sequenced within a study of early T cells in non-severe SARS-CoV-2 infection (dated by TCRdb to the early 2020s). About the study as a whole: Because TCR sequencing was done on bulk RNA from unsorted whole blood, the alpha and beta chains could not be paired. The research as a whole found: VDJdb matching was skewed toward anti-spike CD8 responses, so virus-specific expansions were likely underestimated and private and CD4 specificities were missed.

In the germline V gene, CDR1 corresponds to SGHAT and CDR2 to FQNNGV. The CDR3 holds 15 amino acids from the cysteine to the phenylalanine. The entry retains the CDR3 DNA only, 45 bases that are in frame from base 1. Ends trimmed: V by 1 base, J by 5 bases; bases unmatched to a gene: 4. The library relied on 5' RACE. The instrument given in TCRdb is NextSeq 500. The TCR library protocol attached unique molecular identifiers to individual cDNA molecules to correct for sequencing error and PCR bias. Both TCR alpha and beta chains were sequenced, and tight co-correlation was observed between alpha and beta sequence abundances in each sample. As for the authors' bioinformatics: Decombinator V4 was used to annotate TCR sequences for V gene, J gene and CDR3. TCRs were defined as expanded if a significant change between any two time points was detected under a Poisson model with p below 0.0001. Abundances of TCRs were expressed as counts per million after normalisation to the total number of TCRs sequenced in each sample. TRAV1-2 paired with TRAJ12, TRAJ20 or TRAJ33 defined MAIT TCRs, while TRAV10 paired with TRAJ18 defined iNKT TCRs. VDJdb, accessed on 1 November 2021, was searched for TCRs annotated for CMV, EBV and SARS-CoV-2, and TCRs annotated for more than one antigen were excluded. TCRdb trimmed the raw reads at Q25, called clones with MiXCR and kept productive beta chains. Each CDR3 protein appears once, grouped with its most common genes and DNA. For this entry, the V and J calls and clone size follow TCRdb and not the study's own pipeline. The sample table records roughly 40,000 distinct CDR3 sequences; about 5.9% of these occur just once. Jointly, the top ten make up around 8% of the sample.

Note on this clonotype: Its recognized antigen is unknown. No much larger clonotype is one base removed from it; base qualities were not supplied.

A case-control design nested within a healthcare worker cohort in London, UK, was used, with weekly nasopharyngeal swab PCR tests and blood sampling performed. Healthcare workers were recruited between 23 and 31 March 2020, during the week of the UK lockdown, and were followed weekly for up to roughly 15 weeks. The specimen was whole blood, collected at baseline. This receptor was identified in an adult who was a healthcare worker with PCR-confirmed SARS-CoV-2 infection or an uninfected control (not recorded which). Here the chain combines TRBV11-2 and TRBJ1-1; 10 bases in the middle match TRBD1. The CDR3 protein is CASSLGDRGRTEAFF. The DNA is TGTGCCAGCAGCTTAGGAGACAGGGGGCGGACTGAAGCTTTCTTT.